Here is one T cell receptor (beta chain) with its context. Original processing methods: Estimates of nucleated cell counts were drawn from the amplification of reference gene primers. Libraries were prepared by immunoSEQ multiplex PCR; TCRdb keeps only in-frame clonotypes and omits some of them. D and trimming come from the DNA, and the V and J calls and clone size come from that table. The data contain 210,000 or so clones, roughly 84% of them singletons. This CDR3 comprises 13 residues. V trimming: 6 bases; J trimming: 3 bases; junction bases outside the gene matches: 5. Germline lookup yields CDR1 SQVTM and CDR2 ANQGSEA. The data were taken from a study of blood T cell repertoires in COVID-19.

Material: peripheral blood. The sequence derives from a woman aged 40-49 years who had recovered from COVID-19. V usage is TRBV29-1 and J usage is TRBJ2-7; 10 nucleotides align to TRBD1. CDR3 nucleotides: TGCAGCGTGGGTAGGACAGGGGGCTACGAGCAGTACTTC. It specifies CSVGRTGGYEQYF.